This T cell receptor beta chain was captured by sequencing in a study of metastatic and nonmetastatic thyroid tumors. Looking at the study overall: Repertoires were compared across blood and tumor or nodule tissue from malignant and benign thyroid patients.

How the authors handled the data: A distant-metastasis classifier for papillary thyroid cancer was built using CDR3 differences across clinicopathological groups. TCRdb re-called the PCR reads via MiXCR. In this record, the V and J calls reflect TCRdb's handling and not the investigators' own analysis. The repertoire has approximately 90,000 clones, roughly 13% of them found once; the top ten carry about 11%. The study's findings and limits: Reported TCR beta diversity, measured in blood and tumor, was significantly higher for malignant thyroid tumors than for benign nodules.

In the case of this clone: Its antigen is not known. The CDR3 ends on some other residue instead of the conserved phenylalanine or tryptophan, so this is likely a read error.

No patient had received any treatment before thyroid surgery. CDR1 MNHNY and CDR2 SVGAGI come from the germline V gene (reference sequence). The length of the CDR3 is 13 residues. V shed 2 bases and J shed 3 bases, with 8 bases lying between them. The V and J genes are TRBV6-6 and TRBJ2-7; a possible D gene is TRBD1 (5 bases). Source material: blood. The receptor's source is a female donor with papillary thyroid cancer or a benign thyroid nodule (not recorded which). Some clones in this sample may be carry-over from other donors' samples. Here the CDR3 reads CASSYGANYEQYL. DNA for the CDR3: TGTGCCAGCAGTTACGGGGCAAACTACGAGCAGTACCTC.